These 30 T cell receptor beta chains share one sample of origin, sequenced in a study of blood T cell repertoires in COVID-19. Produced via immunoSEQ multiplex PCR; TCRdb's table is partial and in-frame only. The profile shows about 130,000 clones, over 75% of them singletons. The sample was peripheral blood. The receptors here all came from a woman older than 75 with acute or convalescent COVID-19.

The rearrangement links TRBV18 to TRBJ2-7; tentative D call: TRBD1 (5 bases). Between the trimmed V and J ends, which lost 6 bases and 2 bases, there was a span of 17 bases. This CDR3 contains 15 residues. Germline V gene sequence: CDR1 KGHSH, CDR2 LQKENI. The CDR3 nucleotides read TGTGCCAGCTCCTTGAGTCAGGGTGGAACCTACGAGCAGTACTTC. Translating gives CASSLSQGGTYEQYF.

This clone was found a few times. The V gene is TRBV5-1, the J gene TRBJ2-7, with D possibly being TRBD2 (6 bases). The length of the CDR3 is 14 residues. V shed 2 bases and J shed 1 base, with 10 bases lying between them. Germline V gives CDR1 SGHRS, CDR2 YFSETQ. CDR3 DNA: TGCGCCAGCAGCTTCATAGCGGATTCCTACGAGCAGTACTTC. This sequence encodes CASSFIADSYEQYF.

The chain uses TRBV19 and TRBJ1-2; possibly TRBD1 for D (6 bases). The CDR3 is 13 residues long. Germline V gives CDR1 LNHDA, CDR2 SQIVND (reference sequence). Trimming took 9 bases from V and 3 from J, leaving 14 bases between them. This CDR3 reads CAREVGADYGYTF. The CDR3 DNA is TGTGCCAGAGAGGTGGGGGCCGACTATGGCTACACCTTC.

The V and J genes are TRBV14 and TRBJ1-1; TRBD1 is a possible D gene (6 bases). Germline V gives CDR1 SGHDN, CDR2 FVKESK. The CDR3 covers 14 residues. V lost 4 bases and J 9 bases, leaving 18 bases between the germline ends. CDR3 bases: TGTGCCAGCAGCCCAGCTACAAGGGGGTATCAAGCTTTCTTT. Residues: CASSPATRGYQAFF.

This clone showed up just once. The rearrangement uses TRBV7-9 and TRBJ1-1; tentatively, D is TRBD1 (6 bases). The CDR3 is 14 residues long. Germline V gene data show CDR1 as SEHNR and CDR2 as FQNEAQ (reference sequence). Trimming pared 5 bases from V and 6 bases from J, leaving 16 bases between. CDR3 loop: CASSETQGIPEAFF. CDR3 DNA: TGTGCCAGCAGCGAGACGCAGGGGATTCCTGAAGCTTTCTTT.

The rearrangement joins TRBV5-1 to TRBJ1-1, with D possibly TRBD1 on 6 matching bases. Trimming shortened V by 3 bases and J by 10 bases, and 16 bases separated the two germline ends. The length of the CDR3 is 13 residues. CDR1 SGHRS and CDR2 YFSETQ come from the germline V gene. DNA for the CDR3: TGCGCCAGCAGCTCGGAGGGGGGCGGGGGAGCTTTCTTT. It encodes CASSSEGGGGAFF.

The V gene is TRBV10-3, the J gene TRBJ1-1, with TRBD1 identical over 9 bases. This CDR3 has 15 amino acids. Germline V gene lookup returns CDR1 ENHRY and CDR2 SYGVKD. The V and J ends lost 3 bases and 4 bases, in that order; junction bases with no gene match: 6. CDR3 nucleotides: TGTGCCATCAGTGATTCAGGACAGGGGATCACTGAAGCTTTCTTT. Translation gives CAISDSGQGITEAFF.

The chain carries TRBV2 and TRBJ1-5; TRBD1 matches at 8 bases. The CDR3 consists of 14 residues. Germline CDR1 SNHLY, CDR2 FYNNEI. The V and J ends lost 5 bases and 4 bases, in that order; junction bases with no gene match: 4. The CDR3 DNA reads TGTGCCAGCAGTAGCCGGACAGGGAATCAGCCCCAGCATTTT. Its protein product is CASSSRTGNQPQHF.

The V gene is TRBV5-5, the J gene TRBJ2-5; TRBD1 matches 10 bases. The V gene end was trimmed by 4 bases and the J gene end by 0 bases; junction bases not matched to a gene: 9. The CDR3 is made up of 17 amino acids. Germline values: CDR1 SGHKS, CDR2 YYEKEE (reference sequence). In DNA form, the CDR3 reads TGTGCCAGCAGCCAACCGGGACAGGGGCCTGACCAAGAGACCCAGTACTTC. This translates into CASSQPGQGPDQETQYF. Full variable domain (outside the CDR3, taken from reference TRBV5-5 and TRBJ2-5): DAGVTQSPTHLIKTRGQQVTLRCSPISGHKSVSWYQQVLGQGPQFIFQYYEKEERGRGNFPDRFSARQFPNYSSELNVNALLLGDSALYLCASSQPGQGPDQETQYFGPGTRLLVL.

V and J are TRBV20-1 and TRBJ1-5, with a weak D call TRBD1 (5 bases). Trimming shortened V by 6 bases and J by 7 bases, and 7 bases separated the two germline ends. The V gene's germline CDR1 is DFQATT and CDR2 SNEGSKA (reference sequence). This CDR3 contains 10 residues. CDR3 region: CSAGVQPQHF. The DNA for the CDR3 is TGCAGTGCAGGGGTCCAGCCCCAGCATTTT.

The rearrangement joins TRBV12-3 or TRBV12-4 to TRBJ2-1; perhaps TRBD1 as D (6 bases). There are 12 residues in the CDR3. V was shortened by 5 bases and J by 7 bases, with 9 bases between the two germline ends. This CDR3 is CASSPQGNEQFF. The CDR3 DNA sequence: TGTGCCAGCAGTCCTCAGGGGAATGAGCAGTTCTTC.

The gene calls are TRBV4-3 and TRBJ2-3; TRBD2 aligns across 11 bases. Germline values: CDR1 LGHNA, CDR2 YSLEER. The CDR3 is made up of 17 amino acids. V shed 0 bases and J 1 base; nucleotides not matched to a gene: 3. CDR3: CASSQDRLAGRTDTQYF. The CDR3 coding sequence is TGCGCCAGCAGCCAAGATCGACTAGCGGGGCGCACAGATACGCAGTATTTT.

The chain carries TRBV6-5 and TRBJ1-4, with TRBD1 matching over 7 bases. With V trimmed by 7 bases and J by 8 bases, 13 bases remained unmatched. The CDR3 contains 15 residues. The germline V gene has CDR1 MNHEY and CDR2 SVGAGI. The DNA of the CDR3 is TGTGCCAGCACCCGAGCCAGGGGGAAAATCGAAAAACTGTTTTTT. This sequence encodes CASTRARGKIEKLFF.

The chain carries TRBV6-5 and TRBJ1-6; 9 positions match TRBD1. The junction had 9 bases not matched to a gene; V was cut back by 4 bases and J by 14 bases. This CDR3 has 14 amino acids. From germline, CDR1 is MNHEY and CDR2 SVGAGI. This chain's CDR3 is CASSWGDRASSLHF. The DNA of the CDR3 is TGTGCCAGCAGTTGGGGGGACAGGGCTTCGTCCCTCCACTTT.

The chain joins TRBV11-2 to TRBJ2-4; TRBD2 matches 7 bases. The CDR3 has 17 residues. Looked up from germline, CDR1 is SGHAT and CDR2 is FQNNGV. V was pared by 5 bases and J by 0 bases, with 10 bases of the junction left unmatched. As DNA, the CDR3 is TGTGCCAGCAGCATCCGACAAAGCGGGGTAGCCAAAAACATTCAGTACTTC. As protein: CASSIRQSGVAKNIQYF.

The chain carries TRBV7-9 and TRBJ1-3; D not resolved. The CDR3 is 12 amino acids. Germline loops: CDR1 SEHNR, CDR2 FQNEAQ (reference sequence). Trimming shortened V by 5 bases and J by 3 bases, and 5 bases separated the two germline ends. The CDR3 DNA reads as TGTGCCAGCAGCCGGGATGGAAACACCATATATTTT. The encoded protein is CASSRDGNTIYF. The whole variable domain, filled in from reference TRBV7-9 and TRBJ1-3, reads DTGVSQNPRHKITKRGQNVTFRCDPISEHNRLYWYRQTLGQGPEFLTYFQNEAQLEKSRLLSDRFSAERPKGSFSTLEIQRTEQGDSAMYLCASSRDGNTIYFGEGSWLTVV.

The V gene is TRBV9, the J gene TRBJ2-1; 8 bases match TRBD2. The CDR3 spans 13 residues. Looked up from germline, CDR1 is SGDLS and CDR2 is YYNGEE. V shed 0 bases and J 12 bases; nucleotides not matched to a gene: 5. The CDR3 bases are TGTGCCAGCAGCGTAGGAACTAGCGGAGGGCAGTTCTTC. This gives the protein CASSVGTSGGQFF.

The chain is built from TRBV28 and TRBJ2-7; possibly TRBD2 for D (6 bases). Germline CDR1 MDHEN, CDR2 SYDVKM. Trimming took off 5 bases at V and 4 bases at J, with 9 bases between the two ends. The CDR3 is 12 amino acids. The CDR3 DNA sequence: TGTGCCAGCAGTCCGGGACTTTACGAGCAGTACGTC. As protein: CASSPGLYEQYV.

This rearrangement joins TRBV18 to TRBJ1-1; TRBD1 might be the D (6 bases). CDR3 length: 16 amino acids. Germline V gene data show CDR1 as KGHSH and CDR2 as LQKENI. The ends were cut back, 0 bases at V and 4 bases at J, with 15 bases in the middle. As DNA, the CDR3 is TGTGCCAGCTCACCACCAATAGACAGGTTGAGCACTGAAGCTTTCTTT. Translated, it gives CASSPPIDRLSTEAFF. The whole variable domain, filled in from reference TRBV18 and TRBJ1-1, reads NAGVMQNPRHLVRRRGQEARLRCSPMKGHSHVYWYRQLPEEGLKFMVYLQKENIIDESGMPKERFSAEFPKEGPSILRIQQVVRGDSAAYFCASSPPIDRLSTEAFFGQGTRLTVV.

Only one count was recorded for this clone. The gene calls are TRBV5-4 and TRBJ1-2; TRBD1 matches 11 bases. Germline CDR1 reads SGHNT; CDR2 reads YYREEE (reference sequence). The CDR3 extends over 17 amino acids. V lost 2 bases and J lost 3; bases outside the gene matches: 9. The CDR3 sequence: CASSFSGQGGLDYGYTF. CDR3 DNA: TGTGCCAGCAGCTTTTCGGGACAGGGGGGTTTGGACTATGGCTACACCTTC.

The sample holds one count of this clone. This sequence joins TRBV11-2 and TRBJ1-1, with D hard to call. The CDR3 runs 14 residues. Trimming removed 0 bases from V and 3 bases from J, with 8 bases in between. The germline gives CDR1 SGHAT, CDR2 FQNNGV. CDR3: CASSLDSKHTEAFF. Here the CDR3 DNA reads TGTGCCAGCAGCTTAGATTCTAAGCACACTGAAGCTTTCTTT. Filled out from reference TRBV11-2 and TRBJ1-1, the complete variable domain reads EAGVAQSPRYKIIEKRQSVAFWCNPISGHATLYWYQQILGQGPKLLIQFQNNGVVDDSQLPKDRFSAERLKGVDSTLKIQPAKLEDSAVYLCASSLDSKHTEAFFGQGTRLTVV.

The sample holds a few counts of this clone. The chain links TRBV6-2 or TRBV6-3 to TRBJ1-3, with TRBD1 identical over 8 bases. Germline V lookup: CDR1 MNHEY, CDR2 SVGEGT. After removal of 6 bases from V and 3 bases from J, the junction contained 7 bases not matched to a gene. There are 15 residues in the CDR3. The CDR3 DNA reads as TGTGCCAGCAGCCGGGACAGGCTAATTGGAAACACCATATATTTT. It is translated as CASSRDRLIGNTIYF.

The chain's CDR3 is CAMGTGPTDTQYF. The CDR3 DNA reads TGTGCCATGGGGACAGGGCCCACAGATACGCAGTATTTT. The V gene is TRBV10-3, the J gene TRBJ2-3; TRBD1 aligns across 9 bases. The CDR3 extends over 13 amino acids. Germline loops: CDR1 ENHRY, CDR2 SYGVKD. V shed 9 bases and J 2 bases; nucleotides not matched to a gene: 3.

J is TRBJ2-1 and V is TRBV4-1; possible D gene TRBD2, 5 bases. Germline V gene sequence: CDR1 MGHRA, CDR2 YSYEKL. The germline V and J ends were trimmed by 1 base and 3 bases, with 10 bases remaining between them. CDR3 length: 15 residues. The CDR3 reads CASSQGGLLYNEQFF. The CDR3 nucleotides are TGCGCCAGCAGCCAAGGAGGACTCCTCTACAATGAGCAGTTCTTC.

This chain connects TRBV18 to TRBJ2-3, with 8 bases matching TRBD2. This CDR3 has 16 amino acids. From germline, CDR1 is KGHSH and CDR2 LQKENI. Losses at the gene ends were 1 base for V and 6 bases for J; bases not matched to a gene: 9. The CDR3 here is CASSPRISGAGDTQYF. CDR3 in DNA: TGTGCCAGCTCACCACGGATTAGCGGGGCAGGGGATACGCAGTATTTT. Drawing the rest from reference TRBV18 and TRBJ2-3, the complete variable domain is NAGVMQNPRHLVRRRGQEARLRCSPMKGHSHVYWYRQLPEEGLKFMVYLQKENIIDESGMPKERFSAEFPKEGPSILRIQQVVRGDSAAYFCASSPRISGAGDTQYFGPGTRLTVL.

The CDR3 loop reads CASRWWGGANEKLFF. CDR3 nucleotide sequence: TGTGCCAGCAGGTGGTGGGGAGGCGCTAATGAAAAACTGTTTTTT. V usage is TRBV6-5 and J usage is TRBJ1-4; no definite D call. The germline gives CDR1 MNHEY, CDR2 SVGAGI. V lost 6 bases, J lost 3 bases, and 14 bases lay in between. The CDR3 is made up of 15 amino acids.

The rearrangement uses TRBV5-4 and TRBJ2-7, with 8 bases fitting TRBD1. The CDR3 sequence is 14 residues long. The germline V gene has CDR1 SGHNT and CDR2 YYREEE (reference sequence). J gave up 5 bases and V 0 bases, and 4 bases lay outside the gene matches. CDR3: CASSLGQGWNEQYF. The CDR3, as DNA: TGTGCCAGCAGCTTGGGACAGGGGTGGAACGAGCAGTACTTC. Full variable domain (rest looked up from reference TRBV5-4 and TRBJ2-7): ETGVTQSPTHLIKTRGQQVTLRCSSQSGHNTVSWYQQALGQGPQFIFQYYREEENGRGNFPPRFSGLQFPNYSSELNVNALELDDSALYLCASSLGQGWNEQYFGPGTRLTVT.

The CDR3 sequence: CASSLGFGEMGNQPQHF. The CDR3 DNA sequence: TGCGCCAGCAGCTTGGGCTTCGGGGAAATGGGCAATCAGCCCCAGCATTTT. This chain connects TRBV5-1 to TRBJ1-5, with no clear D. Germline V gene lookup returns CDR1 SGHRS and CDR2 YFSETQ. Trimming shortened V by 0 bases and J by 2 bases, and 15 bases separated the two germline ends. The CDR3 has 17 amino acids.

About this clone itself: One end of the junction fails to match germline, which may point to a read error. The CDR3 nucleotides read TGTGCCGGCAGCCAAATAGCGACAGGGGGAGGCTCAGATACGCAGTATTTT. Protein sequence: CAGSQIATGGGSDTQYF. The rearrangement joins TRBV14 to TRBJ2-3; 9 positions match TRBD1. Germline CDR1 is SGHDN and CDR2 is FVKESK. The CDR3 contains 17 residues.

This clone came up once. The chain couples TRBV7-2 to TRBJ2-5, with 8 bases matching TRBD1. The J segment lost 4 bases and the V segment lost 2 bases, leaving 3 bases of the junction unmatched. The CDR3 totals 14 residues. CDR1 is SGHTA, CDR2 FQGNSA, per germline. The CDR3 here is CASSLYTGGETQYF. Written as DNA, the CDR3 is TGTGCCAGCAGCTTATATACAGGGGGAGAGACCCAGTACTTC.